Included here is one T cell receptor (beta chain) sequence, with context. This clone was observed a single time. No antigen is known for it. One base away there is no much larger clone; base qualities are not given. The data originate from a study of T cell changes during pregnancy in multiple sclerosis (dated by TCRdb to between 2018 and 2021). For context, the study as a whole: The study examined how the T cell repertoire changed over the course of pregnancy in women with multiple sclerosis.

Libraries were prepared through the immunoSEQ multiplex PCR assay. Sourced from immuneACCESS, this table was stored by TCRdb with only in-frame sequences that have V and J called. A share of the clones is absent; for the studies checked, an unresolved V gene accounts for under half, and the remainder has no known explanation. The sample data list over 30,000 clones, and approximately 90% of these were observed just once. The ten largest clones capture around 0.73% of the sample. Sequencing was performed on CD4+ T cells from peripheral blood mononuclear cells, taken in the third trimester of pregnancy. The sequence was collected from a female donor with multiple sclerosis, enrolled in a pregnancy study.

The CDR3 region reads CASSLRVRQGRTYEQYF. The nucleotide sequence reads as follows: TGTGCCAGCAGCTTGCGCGTCCGACAGGGCCGGACCTACGAGCAGTACTTC. The rearrangement joined TRBV11-2 to TRBJ2-7; the central 7 bases match TRBD1. V loses 3 bases at its end and J loses 2 bases; junction bases beyond the gene matches: 13. Counted from cysteine to phenylalanine, this CDR3 has 17 amino acids. Kept here is only the CDR3 DNA, which spans 51 bases and is read in frame from base 1. Per the germline V gene, SGHAT is the CDR1 and FQNNGV is the CDR2.